This T cell receptor beta chain was documented in a study of blood T cell repertoires in COVID-19 (dated by TCRdb to 2018 to 2020). Regarding the complete study: Samples from collaborators originated in the United States, Italy and Spain and spanned both the acute and convalescent phases of COVID-19. The material from the prospective study consisted of cDNA or gDNA derived from T cells, B-cell-depleted T cells, or PBMCs. Deeply sampled blood TCRbeta repertoires from subjects exposed to, actively infected with, or recovered from COVID-19 were included in the dataset. A freely available public database, intended as a resource for researchers studying the immune response to SARS-CoV-2, is where the repertoires were released. Samples were obtained from the ongoing ImmuneRACE study (first 160 participants) and from about 1,300 subjects provided by 6 global collaborators. A de-identified subject ID, COVID-19 status, age in years and sex were almost always included in the sample metadata. HLA class I and class II types, where available, came from metadata supplied by the sample provider rather than from assay-based typing.

The immunoSEQ Assay, a bias-controlled multiplex PCR, was used to amplify TCRbeta CDR3 regions from genomic DNA. The study's own analysis went as follows. The number of nucleated cells in each sample was estimated by amplification of reference gene primers within the assay. To quantify the absolute abundance of each unique TCRbeta CDR3 rearrangement, sequence reads were collapsed and filtered. Productive Simpson clonality was computed per sample as the square root of Simpson's diversity index over productive rearrangements. TCRdb carries this immuneACCESS record with in-frame sequences only. Its versions omit some clonotypes, under half of them owing to an unresolved V gene in the studies checked, with the rest unexplained. D and trimming were read from the DNA, whereas the V and J calls and clone size are those reported in that table. The sample table records about 190,000 clones; 84% of these occur just once. 4.5% to 6% of the sample goes to the ten largest clones.

Based on the germline V gene, the CDR1 and CDR2 sequences are SGHTS and YDEGEE. V and J are trimmed by 0 bases and 7 bases, and the gene matches miss 3 bases of the junction. Taken from cysteine to phenylalanine, the CDR3 has 14 residues. The DNA shown is the 42-base CDR3, in frame from base 1. A note on this clone: Its antigen remains unidentified. Qualities for individual bases were not recorded, and no much larger clone is one base off.

Here is what the overall study found, with its caveats: How much clinical and demographic metadata was included differed by source and by participant, and the metadata was provided uncurated.

The collaborating institutions used their own protocols to collect whole blood in K2EDTA tubes. For TCRbeta analysis, collaborators shipped samples as frozen whole blood, isolated PBMCs, or DNA extracted from either of those sample types. Sequencing input: peripheral blood. This clonotype originated in a woman between 70 and 85 years old with active or convalescent COVID-19. The rearranged chain carries TRBV5-8 and TRBJ2-1; 8 of the junction bases match TRBD1. The sequenced DNA is TGTGCCAGCAGCTTGGCCGACAGGGGAAATGAGCAGTTCTTC. Translated, it reads CASSLADRGNEQFF.